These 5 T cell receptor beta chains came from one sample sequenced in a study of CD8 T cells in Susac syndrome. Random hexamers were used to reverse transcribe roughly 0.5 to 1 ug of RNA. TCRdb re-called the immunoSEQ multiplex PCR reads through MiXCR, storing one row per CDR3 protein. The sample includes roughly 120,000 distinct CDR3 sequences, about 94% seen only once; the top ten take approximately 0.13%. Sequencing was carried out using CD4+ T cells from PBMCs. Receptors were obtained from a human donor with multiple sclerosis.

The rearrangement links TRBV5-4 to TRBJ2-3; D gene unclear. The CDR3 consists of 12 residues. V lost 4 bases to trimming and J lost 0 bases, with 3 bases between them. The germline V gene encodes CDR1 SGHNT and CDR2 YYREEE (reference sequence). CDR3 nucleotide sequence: TGTGCCAGCAGCGCTAGCACAGATACGCAGTATTTT. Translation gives CASSASTDTQYF.

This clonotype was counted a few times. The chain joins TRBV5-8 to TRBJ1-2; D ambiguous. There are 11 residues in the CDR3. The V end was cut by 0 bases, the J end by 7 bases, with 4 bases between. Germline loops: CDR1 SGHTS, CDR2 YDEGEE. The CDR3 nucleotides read TGTGCCAGCAGCTTGGGGGTTGGCTACACCTTC. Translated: CASSLGVGYTF.

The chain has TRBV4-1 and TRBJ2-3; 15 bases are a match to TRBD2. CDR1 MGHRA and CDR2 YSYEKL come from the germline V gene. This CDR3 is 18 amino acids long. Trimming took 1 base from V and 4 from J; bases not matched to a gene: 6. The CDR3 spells CASSQGGLAGGSADTQYF. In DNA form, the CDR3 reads TGCGCCAGCAGCCAAGGGGGACTAGCGGGAGGATCGGCAGATACGCAGTATTTT.

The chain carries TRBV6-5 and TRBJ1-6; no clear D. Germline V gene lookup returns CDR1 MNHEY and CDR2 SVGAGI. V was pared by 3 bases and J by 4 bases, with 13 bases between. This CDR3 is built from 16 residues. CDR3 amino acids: CASSYEGPAYNSPLHF. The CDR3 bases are TGTGCCAGCAGTTATGAAGGGCCCGCGTATAATTCACCCCTCCACTTT.

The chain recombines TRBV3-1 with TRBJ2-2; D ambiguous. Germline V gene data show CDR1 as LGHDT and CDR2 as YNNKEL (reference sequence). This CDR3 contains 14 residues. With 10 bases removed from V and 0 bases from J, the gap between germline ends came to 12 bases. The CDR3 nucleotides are TGTGCCACCAACGGGCGAGCGAACACCGGGGAGCTGTTTTTT. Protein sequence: CATNGRANTGELFF.